The sequence of this T cell receptor (beta chain) was determined in a study of blood T cell repertoires in COVID-19 (dated by TCRdb to 2020 to 2022). Regarding the study in general: The collaborator samples originated in the United States, Italy and Spain and spanned the acute and convalescent phases of COVID-19. Where HLA class I and class II types were available, the types were taken from metadata supplied by the sample provider, not from assay-based typing. The samples were drawn from two sources: the first 160 participants of the ongoing ImmuneRACE study, and approximately 1,300 subjects contributed by 6 global collaborators. The material from the prospective study consisted of cDNA or gDNA derived from T cells, B-cell-depleted T cells, or PBMCs. Sample metadata almost always included a de-identified subject ID, COVID-19 status, age in years and sex. A freely available public database, intended as a resource for researchers studying the immune response to SARS-CoV-2, is where the repertoires were released. Deeply sampled blood TCRbeta repertoires from subjects exposed to, actively infected with, or recovered from COVID-19 were included in the dataset. What the authors observed across the whole study: How much clinical and demographic metadata was included differed by source and by participant, and the metadata was provided uncurated.

About this clone itself: What antigen it recognizes has not been identified. No base-level quality is on record; no much larger clone is a single base apart.

CDR1 and CDR2 are drawn from the germline V gene: SGHDT, YYEEEE. V lost 3 bases and J lost 8 bases; the stretch between them is 12 bases long. The CDR3 sequence holds 13 residues, the cysteine and phenylalanine included. The only DNA kept is the CDR3, 39 bases in frame from the first base. Collaborating institutions collected whole blood in K2EDTA tubes following their own protocols. For TCRbeta analysis, collaborators shipped samples in one of three forms: frozen whole blood, isolated PBMCs, or DNA extracted from either of those sample types. The immunoSEQ Assay, a bias-controlled multiplex PCR, was used to amplify TCRbeta CDR3 regions from genomic DNA. As for the original processing: Within the assay, amplification of reference gene primers was used to estimate how many nucleated cells each sample contained. To quantify the absolute abundance of each unique TCRbeta CDR3 rearrangement, sequence reads were collapsed and filtered. For each sample, productive Simpson clonality was calculated by taking the square root of Simpson's diversity index across productive rearrangements. TCRdb provides this immuneACCESS table in a form limited to in-frame rearrangements. Some clones are lacking; in checked studies, under half of them reflect an unresolved V gene, and why the rest are absent is not known. V and J calls and clone size are as listed in that table; D and trimming were resolved from the DNA. In all, the sample holds about 140,000 clones, and 80% to 85% of those were seen once. The ten largest clones represent about 4.3% of the sample.

Material: peripheral blood. This chain is built from TRBV5-6 and TRBJ2-1; tentative D gene TRBD2, with 6 bases matching. The sequence was obtained from a woman aged 80 or over with acute or convalescent COVID-19. The CDR3 region has the sequence CASSSIGGDEQFF. In nucleotide form, the sequence is TGTGCCAGCAGCTCCATCGGGGGTGATGAGCAGTTCTTC.